This T cell receptor beta chain was retrieved from a study of T cells expressing NK-cell markers. Study summary: Sequencing of TCR beta repertoires drew on sorted CD3+CD56+NKG2C+, CD3+CD56+NKG2C- and CD3+CD56-NKG2C+ T cells. Within the sequenced cohort of eight donors, seven exhibited HCMV seropositivity and one was seronegative. Whole-study results and caveats: Once again these clonotypes came out on top in the CD3+CD56-NKG2C+ fraction of several donors. In 6 or 7 donors, dominant NKG2C+ clonotypes were roughly 1.0-7.0% of CD8+ T cells.

The CDR3 totals 14 residues. Germline V CDR1 and CDR2: SGHTA, FQGTGA. TCRdb re-called the 5' RACE reads; every CDR3 protein appears as one record, without DNA. The repertoire table contains 400,000 or so distinct CDR3 sequences. As to this clonotype: Its target is not known.

The specimen was blood T cells: a sorted CD56 or NKG2C T cell subset, CD4+ or CD8+ T cells, or bulk PBMC T cells (not recorded which). The rearrangement links TRBV7-3 to TRBJ2-3. The sequence was collected from a woman between 50 and 59 years old in good health. The CDR3 sequence is CASSLGWGTDTQYF.